The 21 T cell receptor beta chains reported below all come from one sample, sequenced in a study of OX40 agonist ivuxolimab in advanced cancers. The table came from immunoSEQ multiplex PCR; TCRdb's copy has only in-frame clones and leaves some out. The sample lists approximately 66,000 clones, 85% occurring once. The source material was CD4+ or CD8+ T cells sorted from blood, sampled in a trial of the OX40 agonist ivuxolimab. Source of these receptors: an adult with an advanced solid tumor such as melanoma, head and neck, liver or kidney cancer.

The chain recombines TRBV13 with TRBJ2-3; 7 nucleotides align to TRBD1. The junction had 9 bases not matched to a gene; V was cut back by 5 bases and J by 4 bases. Looked up from germline, CDR1 is PRHDT and CDR2 is FYEKMQ (reference sequence). The CDR3 runs to 15 residues. In DNA, the CDR3 is TGTGCCAGCAGCCTCTACAGGGGTCATCCAGATACGCAGTATTTT. This translates into CASSLYRGHPDTQYF.

The J gene is TRBJ1-5, the V gene TRBV19, with 7 nucleotides matching TRBD1. CDR3 length: 16 residues. Unmatched junction bases numbered 6, after V lost 3 bases and J lost 1 base. Germline V CDR1 and CDR2: LNHDA, SQIVND (reference sequence). CDR3 in DNA: TGTGCCAGTAGTATCCGGGACAGTGAGAGCAATCAGCCCCAGCATTTT. As protein: CASSIRDSESNQPQHF.

This clone came up once. The CDR3 sequence is CASSLTGGTVQETQYF. CDR3 DNA sequence: TGCGCCAGCAGCTTGACAGGGGGTACTGTACAAGAGACCCAGTACTTC. This chain uses TRBV5-1 with TRBJ2-5; 8 bases fit TRBD1. CDR1 and CDR2 (germline): SGHRS, YFSETQ. Unmatched junction bases numbered 7, after V lost 1 base and J lost 2 bases. CDR3 size: 16 residues.

The rearrangement uses TRBV20-1 and TRBJ2-1; no definite D call. Germline V gene data show CDR1 as DFQATT and CDR2 as SNEGSKA (reference sequence). CDR3 length equals 11 residues. The chain's CDR3 is CSELLRDEQFF. In DNA, the CDR3 is TGCAGCGAACTGCTTCGGGATGAGCAGTTCTTC.

CDR3 loop: CASSLAGTSAHEQFF. Written as DNA, the CDR3 is TGTGCCAGCAGCTTAGCCGGGACTAGCGCCCATGAGCAGTTCTTC. V usage is TRBV7-9 and J usage is TRBJ2-1; 10 positions match TRBD2. V shed 0 bases, J shed 8 bases, and the junction held 4 bases outside the gene matches. The CDR3 runs 15 residues. Germline V gene data show CDR1 as SEHNR and CDR2 as FQNEAQ (reference sequence).

The chain is built from TRBV27 and TRBJ2-1, with D unclear. Deletions cut 5 bases from V and 8 bases from J, with 13 bases between. CDR3 size: 13 residues. Germline CDR1 is MNHEY and CDR2 is SMNVEV (reference sequence). Here the CDR3 DNA reads TGTGCCAGCAGTCCCTCTGGAGCTTATGAGCAGTTCTTC. It specifies CASSPSGAYEQFF.

The sample holds one count of this clone. The chain recombines TRBV5-4 with TRBJ2-5; D ambiguous. The V end lost 1 base, the J end lost 2 bases, and 3 bases lay between the germline ends. Germline CDR1 SGHNT, CDR2 YYREEE (reference sequence). CDR3 length: 12 residues. CDR3 in amino acids: CASSLRQETQYF. As DNA, the CDR3 is TGTGCCAGCAGCTTGAGGCAAGAGACCCAGTACTTC.

J is TRBJ2-1 and V is TRBV7-5; TRBD2 is the table's D call and was not checked against the DNA. TRBV7-5 is listed as a pseudogene. The CDR3 totals 15 residues. CDR3 bases: TGTGCCAGAAGCCCTACTAGCGGGAGGGCCGGTGAGCAGTTCTTC. Its translation is CARSPTSGRAGEQFF.

This clone was seen more than once but under ten times. J is TRBJ1-1 and V is TRBV6-6, with D uncertain. The CDR3 contains 14 residues. The V end was cut by 0 bases, the J end by 2 bases, with 7 bases between. Germline CDR1 reads MNHNY; CDR2 reads SVGAGI (reference sequence). The DNA of the CDR3 is TGTGCCAGCAGTTACTCGAAGGGTAACACTGAAGCTTTCTTT. Translating it yields CASSYSKGNTEAFF.

The rearrangement links TRBV27 to TRBJ2-6; no clear D. Deletions cut 5 bases from V and 2 bases from J, with 10 bases between. In germline, CDR1 is MNHEY, CDR2 SMNVEV (reference sequence). There are 15 residues in the CDR3. This chain's CDR3 is CASSPGGAGANVLTF. Here the CDR3 DNA reads TGTGCCAGCAGTCCCGGTGGGGCTGGGGCCAACGTCCTGACTTTC. Full variable domain (remainder filled in from reference TRBV27 and TRBJ2-6): EAQVTQNPRYLITVTGKKLTVTCSQNMNHEYMSWYRQDPGLGLRQIYYSMNVEVTDKGDVPEGYKVSRKEKRNFPLILESPSPNQTSLYFCASSPGGAGANVLTFGAGSRLTVL.

V is TRBV5-6 and J is TRBJ2-7, with 7 positions matching TRBD1. Germline V CDR1 and CDR2: SGHDT, YYEEEE. The CDR3 spans 16 residues. After removal of 3 bases from V and 3 bases from J, the junction contained 12 bases not matched to a gene. The CDR3 DNA reads TGTGCCAGCAGCTGGTTTAGGGGGACAGCCTACTACGAGCAGTACTTC. Translation: CASSWFRGTAYYEQYF.

This chain links TRBV5-1 with TRBJ2-2; a weak D match, TRBD1 (5 bases). Germline V gene sequence: CDR1 SGHRS, CDR2 YFSETQ. The CDR3 is 15 residues long. Deletions cut 7 bases from V and 1 base from J, with 14 bases between. The CDR3 region is CASARVQGNTGELFF. The CDR3, as DNA: TGCGCCAGCGCAAGGGTTCAGGGGAACACCGGGGAGCTGTTTTTT.

The rearrangement uses TRBV15 and TRBJ2-5; possibly TRBD2 for D (5 bases). The CDR3 totals 16 residues. The V gene lost 3 bases and the J gene lost 5 bases, with 19 bases spanning the gap. CDR1 LNHNV and CDR2 YYDKDF come from the germline V gene (reference sequence). The CDR3 loop reads CATSSVGRGNAETQYF. CDR3 sequence (DNA): TGTGCCACCAGCAGCGTAGGTAGAGGGAACGCTGAGACCCAGTACTTC.

This clone was picked up a small number of times. The V call is TRBV5-8, the J call TRBJ2-3; TRBD2 matches 10 bases. J gave up 0 bases and V 3 bases, and 7 bases lay outside the gene matches. This CDR3 region has 17 residues. Looked up from germline, CDR1 is SGHTS and CDR2 is YDEGEE. The chain's CDR3 is CASSSQMTSGSTDTQYF. Here the CDR3 DNA reads TGTGCCAGCAGCTCCCAAATGACTAGCGGGAGCACAGATACGCAGTATTTT.

The genes are TRBV30 and TRBJ1-2; 9 bases agree with TRBD1. The V and J ends lost 3 bases and 11 bases, in that order; junction bases with no gene match: 7. This CDR3 contains 12 residues. Germline V gene sequence: CDR1 GTSNPN, CDR2 SVGIG (reference sequence). The CDR3, as DNA: TGTGCCTGGAGGAAGGGACAGGGAGTTTACACCTTC. Its translation is CAWRKGQGVYTF. Supplemented by reference TRBV30 and TRBJ1-2, the full variable domain reads SQTIHQWPATLVQPVGSPLSLECTVEGTSNPNLYWYRQAAGRGLQLLFYSVGIGQISSEVPQNLSASRPQDRQFILSSKKLLLSDSGFYLCAWRKGQGVYTFGSGTRLTVV.

V gene TRBV5-1 combines with J gene TRBJ1-1; tentative D call: TRBD1 (5 bases). Trimming removed 0 bases from V and 0 bases from J, with 12 bases in between. CDR3 length: 16 amino acids. Germline CDR1 SGHRS, CDR2 YFSETQ. CDR3 nucleotides: TGCGCCAGCAGCTTGGAAGGGGCGGATATGAACACTGAAGCTTTCTTT. It yields the protein CASSLEGADMNTEAFF.

V usage is TRBV6-5 and J usage is TRBJ2-7, with 7 bases that match TRBD2. V was pared by 6 bases and J by 2 bases, with 1 base of the junction left unmatched. Per the germline V gene, CDR1 is MNHEY and CDR2 is SVGAGI. The CDR3 is 12 residues long. The CDR3 coding sequence is TGTGCCAGCAGGGGGACTACCTACGAGCAGTACTTC. This codes for CASRGTTYEQYF.

The chain couples TRBV6-6 to TRBJ2-7; 7 positions agree with TRBD2. V trimming: 5 bases; J trimming: 2 bases; junction bases outside the gene matches: 9. Germline values: CDR1 MNHNY, CDR2 SVGAGI (reference sequence). The CDR3 spans 15 residues. Here the CDR3 reads CASSKLGGGPYEQYF. CDR3 bases: TGTGCCAGCAGTAAACTGGGGGGAGGGCCCTACGAGCAGTACTTC.

The chain employs TRBV7-9 and TRBJ2-2; D remains ambiguous. This CDR3 has 15 residues. V was shortened by 1 base and J by 1 base, with 7 bases between the two germline ends. Germline V lookup: CDR1 SEHNR, CDR2 FQNEAQ (reference sequence). The CDR3 sequence is CASSLGRWNTGELFF. The CDR3 DNA is TGTGCCAGCAGCTTAGGAAGGTGGAACACCGGGGAGCTGTTTTTT.

The chain carries TRBV6-1 and TRBJ2-7, with 7 nucleotides matching TRBD2. After removal of 1 base from V and 6 bases from J, the junction contained 9 bases not matched to a gene. CDR3 length: 15 amino acids. Germline V gene sequence: CDR1 MNHNS, CDR2 SASEGT. The CDR3 reads CASSEDYGEGREQYF. For the CDR3, the DNA is TGTGCCAGCAGTGAAGATTACGGGGAGGGACGCGAGCAGTACTTC.

The rearrangement links TRBV30 to TRBJ1-6, with D perhaps TRBD1 (5 bases). Per the germline V gene, CDR1 is GTSNPN and CDR2 is SVGIG (reference sequence). V gave up 2 bases and J gave up 7 bases, with 12 bases separating them. CDR3 size: 14 residues. CDR3 sequence (DNA): TGTGCCTGGAGTTGGGGGGACGGGAATTCACCCCTCCACTTT. Residues: CAWSWGDGNSPLHF. Based on the CDR3 plus reference TRBV30 and TRBJ1-6, the full variable domain is SQTIHQWPATLVQPVGSPLSLECTVEGTSNPNLYWYRQAAGRGLQLLFYSVGIGQISSEVPQNLSASRPQDRQFILSSKKLLLSDSGFYLCAWSWGDGNSPLHFGNGTRLTVT.